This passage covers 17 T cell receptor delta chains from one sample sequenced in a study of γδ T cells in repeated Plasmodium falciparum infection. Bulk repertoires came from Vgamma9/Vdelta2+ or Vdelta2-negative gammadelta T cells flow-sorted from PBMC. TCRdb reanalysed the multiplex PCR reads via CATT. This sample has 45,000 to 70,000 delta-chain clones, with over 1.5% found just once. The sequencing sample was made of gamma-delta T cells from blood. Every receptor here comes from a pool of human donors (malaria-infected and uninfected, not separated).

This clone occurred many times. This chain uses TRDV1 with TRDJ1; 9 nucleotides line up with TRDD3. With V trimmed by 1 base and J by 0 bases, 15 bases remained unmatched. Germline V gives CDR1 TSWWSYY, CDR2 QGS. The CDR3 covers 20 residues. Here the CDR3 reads CALGEPRPNWGNRYTDKLIF. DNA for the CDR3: TGTGCTCTTGGGGAACCGCGACCAAACTGGGGGAACCGGTACACCGATAAACTCATCTTT.

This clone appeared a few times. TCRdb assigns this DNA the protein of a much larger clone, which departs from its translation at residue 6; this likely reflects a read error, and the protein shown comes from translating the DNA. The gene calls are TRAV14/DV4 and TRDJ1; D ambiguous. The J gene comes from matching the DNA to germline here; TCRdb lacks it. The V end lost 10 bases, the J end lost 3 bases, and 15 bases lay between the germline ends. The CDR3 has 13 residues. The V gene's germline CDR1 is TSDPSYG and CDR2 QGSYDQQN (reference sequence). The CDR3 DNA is TGTGCAACCCTTATCCAGGTAGCCGATAAACTCATCTTT. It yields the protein CATLIQVADKLIF.

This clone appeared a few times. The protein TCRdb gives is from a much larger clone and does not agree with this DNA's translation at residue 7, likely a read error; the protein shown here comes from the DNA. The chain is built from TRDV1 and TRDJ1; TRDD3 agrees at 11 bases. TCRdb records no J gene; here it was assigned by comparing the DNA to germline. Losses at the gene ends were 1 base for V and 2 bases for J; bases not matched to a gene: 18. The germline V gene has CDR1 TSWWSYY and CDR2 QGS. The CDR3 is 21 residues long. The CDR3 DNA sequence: TGTGCTCTTGGGGAACAGGTTTTCAATTGGCTGCTGGGGGATACAACCGATAAACTCATCTTT. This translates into CALGEQVFNWLLGDTTDKLIF.

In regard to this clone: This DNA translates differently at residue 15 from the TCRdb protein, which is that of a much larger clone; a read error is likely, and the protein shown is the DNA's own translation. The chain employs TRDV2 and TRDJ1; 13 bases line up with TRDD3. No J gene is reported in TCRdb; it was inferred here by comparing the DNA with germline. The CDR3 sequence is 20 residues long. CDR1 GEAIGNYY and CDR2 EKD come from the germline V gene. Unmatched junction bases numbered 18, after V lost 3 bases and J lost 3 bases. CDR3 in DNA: TGTGCCTGTGACGCAGCATACTGGGGGATACGGTCCCCATACGCCGATAAACTCATCTTT. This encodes CACDAAYWGIRSPYADKLIF.

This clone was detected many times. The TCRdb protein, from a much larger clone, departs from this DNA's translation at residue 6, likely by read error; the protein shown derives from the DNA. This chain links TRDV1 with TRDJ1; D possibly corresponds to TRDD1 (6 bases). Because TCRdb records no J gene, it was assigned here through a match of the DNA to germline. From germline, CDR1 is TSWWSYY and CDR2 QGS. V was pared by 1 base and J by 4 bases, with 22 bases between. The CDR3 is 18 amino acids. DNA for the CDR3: TGTGCTCTTGGGGAACCTCCCTGGTGGATAAATAGGATCGATAAACTCATCTTT. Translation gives CALGEPPWWINRIDKLIF.

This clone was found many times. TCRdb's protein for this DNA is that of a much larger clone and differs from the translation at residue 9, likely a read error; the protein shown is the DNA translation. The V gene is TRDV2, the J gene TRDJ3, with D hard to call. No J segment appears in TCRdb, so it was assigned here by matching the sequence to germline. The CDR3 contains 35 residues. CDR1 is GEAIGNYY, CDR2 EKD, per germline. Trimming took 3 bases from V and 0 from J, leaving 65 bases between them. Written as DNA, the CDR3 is TGTGCCTGTGACCCCCCGCGGTTGCGCCACGGCAAAGAATACACCTTGGCCAGGATTCTGTGGATTCAATCCATTAGCTCCTGGGACACCCGACAGATGTTTTTC. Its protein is CACDPPRLRHGKEYTLARILWIQSISSWDTRQMFF.

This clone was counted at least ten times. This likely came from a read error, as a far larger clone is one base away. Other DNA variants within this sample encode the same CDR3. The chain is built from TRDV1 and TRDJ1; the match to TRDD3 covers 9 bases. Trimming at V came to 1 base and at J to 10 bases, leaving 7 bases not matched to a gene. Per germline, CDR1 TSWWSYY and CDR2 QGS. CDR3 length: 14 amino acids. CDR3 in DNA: TGTGCTCTTGGGGAACACCTGGGGGATTCGGTACTCATCTTT. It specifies CALGEHLGDSVLIF.

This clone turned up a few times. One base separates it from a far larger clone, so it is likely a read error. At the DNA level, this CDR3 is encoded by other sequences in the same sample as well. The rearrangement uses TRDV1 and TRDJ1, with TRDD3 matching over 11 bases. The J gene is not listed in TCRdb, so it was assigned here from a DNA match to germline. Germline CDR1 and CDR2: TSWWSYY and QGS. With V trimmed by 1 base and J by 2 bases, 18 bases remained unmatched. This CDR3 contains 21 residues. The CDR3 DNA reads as TGTGCTCTTGGGGAACGGACCATCGATGGGGGATACGGCTCTTATACCGATAAACTCATCTTT. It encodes CALGERTIDGGYGSYTDKLIF.

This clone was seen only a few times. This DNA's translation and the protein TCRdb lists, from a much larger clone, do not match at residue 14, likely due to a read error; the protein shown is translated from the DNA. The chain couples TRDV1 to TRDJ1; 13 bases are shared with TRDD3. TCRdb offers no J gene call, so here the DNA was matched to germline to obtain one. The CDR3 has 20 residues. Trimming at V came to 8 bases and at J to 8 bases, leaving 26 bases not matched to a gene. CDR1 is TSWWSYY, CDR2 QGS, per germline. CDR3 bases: TGTGCTCTTAAGGTCCTACCCTTACTGGGGGATACGCACTTGTTAGGCAAACTCATCTTT. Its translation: CALKVLPLLGDTHLLGKLIF.

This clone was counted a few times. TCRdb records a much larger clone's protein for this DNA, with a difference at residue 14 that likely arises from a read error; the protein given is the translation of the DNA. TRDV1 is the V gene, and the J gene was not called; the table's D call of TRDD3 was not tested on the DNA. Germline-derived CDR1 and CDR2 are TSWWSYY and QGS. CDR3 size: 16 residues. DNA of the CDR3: TGTGCTCTTGTGTTCGGCCCCCTGGGGGATATCTCTAAACCCATCTTT. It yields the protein CALVFGPLGDISKPIF.

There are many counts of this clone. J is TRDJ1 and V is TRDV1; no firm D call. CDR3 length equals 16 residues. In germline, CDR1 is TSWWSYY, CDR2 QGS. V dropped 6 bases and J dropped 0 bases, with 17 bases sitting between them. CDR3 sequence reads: CALGKFFVSYTDKLIF. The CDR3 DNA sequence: TGTGCTCTTGGAAAGTTCTTCGTCTCGTACACCGATAAACTCATCTTT.

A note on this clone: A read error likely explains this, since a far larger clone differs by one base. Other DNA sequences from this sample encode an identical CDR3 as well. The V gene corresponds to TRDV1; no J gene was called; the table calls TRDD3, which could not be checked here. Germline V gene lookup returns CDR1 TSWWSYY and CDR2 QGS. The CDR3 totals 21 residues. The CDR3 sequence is CALGERYFNTIRDTRVVNLIF. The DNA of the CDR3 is TGTGCTCTTGGGGAAAGGTATTTTAATACTATAAGGGATACGAGAGTGGTGAATCTCATCTTC.

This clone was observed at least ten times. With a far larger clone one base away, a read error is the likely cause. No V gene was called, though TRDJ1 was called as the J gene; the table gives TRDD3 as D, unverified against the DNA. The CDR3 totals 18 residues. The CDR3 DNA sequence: TGTGCTCTTGGGGAGGGTCCTACACCGCCACTCCCGACCGATAAACTCATCTTT. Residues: CALGEGPTPPLPTDKLIF.

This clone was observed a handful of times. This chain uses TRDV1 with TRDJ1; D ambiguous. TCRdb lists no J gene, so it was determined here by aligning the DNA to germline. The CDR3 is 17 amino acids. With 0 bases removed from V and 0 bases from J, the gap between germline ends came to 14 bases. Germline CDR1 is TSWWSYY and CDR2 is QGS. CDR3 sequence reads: CALGELWPRLYTDKLIF. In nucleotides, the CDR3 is TGTGCTCTTGGGGAACTCTGGCCCCGGCTGTACACCGATAAACTCATCTTT.

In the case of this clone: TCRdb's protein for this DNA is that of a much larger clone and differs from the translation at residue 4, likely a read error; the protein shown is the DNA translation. CDR3 loop: CAPVGLPDWGMYLYTDKLIF. Written as DNA, the CDR3 is TGTGCGCCCGTGGGGCTCCCGGACTGGGGGATGTACCTGTACACCGATAAACTCATCTTT. The chain uses TRAV38-2/DV8 and TRDJ1, with 10 positions matching TRDD3. This CDR3 has 20 residues. Germline lookup yields CDR1 TSESDYY and CDR2 QEAYKQQN.

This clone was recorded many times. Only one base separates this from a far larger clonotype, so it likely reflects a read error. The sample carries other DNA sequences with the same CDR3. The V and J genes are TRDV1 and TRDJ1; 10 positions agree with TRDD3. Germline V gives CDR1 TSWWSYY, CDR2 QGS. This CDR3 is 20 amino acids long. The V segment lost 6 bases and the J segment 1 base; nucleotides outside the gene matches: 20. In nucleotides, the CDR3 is TGTGCTCTTGGTGACTACCACAACTACTGGGGGATGTATTCCACCGATAAACTCATCTTT. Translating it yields CALGDYHNYWGMYSTDKLIF.

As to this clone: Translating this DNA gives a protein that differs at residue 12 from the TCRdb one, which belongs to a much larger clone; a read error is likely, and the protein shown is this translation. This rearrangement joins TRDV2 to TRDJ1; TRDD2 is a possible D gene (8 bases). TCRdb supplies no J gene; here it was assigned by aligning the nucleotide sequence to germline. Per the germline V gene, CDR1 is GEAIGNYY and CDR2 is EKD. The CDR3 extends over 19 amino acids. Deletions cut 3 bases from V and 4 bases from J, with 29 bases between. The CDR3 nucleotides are TGTGCCTGTGACCCTGCCTTCCTAATAACTGGGGAATACGTCGATAAACTCATCTTT. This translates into CACDPAFLITGEYVDKLIF.